This T cell receptor beta chain was found in a study of blood T cells in healthy people across ages (dated by TCRdb to the mid-2010s). Regarding the complete study: In model experiments, template switching captured about one uniquely barcoded TCR beta cDNA molecule for every two T cells. The study measured age-related changes in TCR beta repertoire diversity using deep sequencing normalized with unique cDNA molecular identifiers. Donors were grouped into four age groups: young (average roughly 17 years), middle-aged (about 40), aged (about 60) and long-lived (over 80). To avoid experimental bias, donors of different ages were spread randomly across the sequencing lanes. For two donors (one aged 18 to 30 and one aged 80 or older), the study analyzed two additional independent replicas of 1 million unique cDNA reads from the same blood draw.

This clonotype was found a few times. Its antigen remains undetermined. No much larger clonotype is one base removed from it; base qualities were not supplied. The library was made by 5' RACE. Sequenced on an Illumina HiSeq 2500. A second PCR of roughly 7 to 11 cycles was performed with a sample-barcoded 5' primer and a J-beta primer mix. A template-switch 5' adaptor carrying 12 random nucleotides introduced a unique molecular identifier onto each TCR beta cDNA molecule. At least 2.5 million CDR3-containing paired-end reads were obtained from each sample. First-strand cDNA synthesis was performed from all RNA using the Mint cDNA synthesis kit, with priming by a TRBC-specific oligonucleotide. Following uracil-DNA glycosylase treatment, a first 18-cycle PCR with universal primers M1SS and BC2_uni_R was performed on all cDNA. The original pipeline was this. Normalization of each sample was performed by random selection of 1 million high-quality reads, each carrying a distinct molecular identifier. Reads sharing molecular identifiers were discarded rather than binned into consensus sequences. MiTCR, with a Q25 quality threshold and the strictest error-elimination algorithm, was used for CDR3 identification, clonotype clustering and error correction. A nonparametric unseen species model with Euler transformation was used to estimate lower-bound total TCR beta diversity. TCRdb reanalyzed the raw reads on its own, using fastp at Q25 for trimming and MiXCR for clone calling, and kept in-frame beta chains. Every CDR3 protein is listed once, alongside the most common genes and DNA of its rows. TCRdb's processing, not the authors', yielded these V and J calls. In this sample the table shows about 1.1 million distinct CDR3 sequences, 30% to 40% of which occur a single time. Clones ranked in the top ten supply less than 15% of the sample.

The CDR3 runs 13 residues from the cysteine to the phenylalanine. The read is trimmed to its CDR3 DNA, 39 bases read in frame from base 1. The germline V gene (reference sequence) specifies SEHNR as CDR1 and FQNEAQ as CDR2. V and J are trimmed by 5 bases and 3 bases, and the gene matches miss 1 base of the junction. The paper's findings and limits, for the study overall: Compared with the aged group, more naive CD4+ T cells, fewer expanded clones and increased TCR diversity were shown by the long-lived group, suggesting age selection. Observed TCR beta diversity per million T cells fell roughly linearly with age, and a significant reduction was already apparent by age around 39. Because donor CMV infection status was unknown, age-related changes in expanded clonotypes were potentially confounded. The percentage of naive T cells measured by flow cytometry correlated strongly with observed TCR beta diversity. Bulk unsorted PBMC profiling prevented conclusive comparison of naive and antigen-experienced compartments. Total diversity estimates from one million sequenced T cells were considered lower bounds and underestimates.

The donors were some 36 Caucasian individuals from Russia, aged roughly 6 to 100 years, who were systemically healthy. Each donor gave about 9.7 milliliters of peripheral blood, drawn into EDTA-treated Vacutainer tubes. Ficoll-Paque density-gradient centrifugation was used to isolate PBMCs, with at least 7 million obtained per sample. Total RNA, at least 5 micrograms per sample, was extracted from PBMCs with Trizol reagent. For every donor, an aliquot of PBMCs went through flow cytometry to measure the percentages of naive CD45RAhigh/CD27high T cells. This clonotype originated in a man between 18 and 35 years old in good health. The material sequenced was blood. The chain is encoded by TRBV7-9 joined to TRBJ2-3; 8 nucleotides in the junction match TRBD2. For the CDR3, the sequence is CASSRLATDTQYF. The DNA sequence is as follows: TGTGCCAGCAGCCGACTAGCGACAGATACGCAGTATTTT.